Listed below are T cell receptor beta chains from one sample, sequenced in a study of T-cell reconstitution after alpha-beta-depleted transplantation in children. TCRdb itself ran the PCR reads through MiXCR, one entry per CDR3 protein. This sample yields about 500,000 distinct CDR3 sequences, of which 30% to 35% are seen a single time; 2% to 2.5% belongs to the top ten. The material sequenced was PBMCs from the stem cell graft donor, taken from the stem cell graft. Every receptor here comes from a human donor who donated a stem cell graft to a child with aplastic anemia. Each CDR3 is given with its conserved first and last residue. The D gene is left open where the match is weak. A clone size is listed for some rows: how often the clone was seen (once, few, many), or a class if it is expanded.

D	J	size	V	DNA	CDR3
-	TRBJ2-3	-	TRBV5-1	TGCGCCAGCAGCAGGCTAGCGCCCTTCACAGATACGCAGTATTTT	CASSRLAPFTDTQYF
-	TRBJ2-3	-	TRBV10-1	TGCGCCAGCAGTGAGGGGATTCACCCCACAGATACGCAGTATTTT	CASSEGIHPTDTQYF
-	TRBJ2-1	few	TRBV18	TGTGCCAGCTCGGAAAGCGGGCGACTCAGCTACAATGAGCAGTTCTTC	CASSESGRLSYNEQFF
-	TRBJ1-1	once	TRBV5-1	TGCGCCAGCAGCTTGGTTGGTGGGAACATGAACACTGAAGCTTTCTTT	CASSLVGGNMNTEAFF
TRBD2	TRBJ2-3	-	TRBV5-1	TGCGCCAGCAGCGCCACTAGCGGGCCTAGCACAGATACGCAGTATTTT	CASSATSGPSTDTQYF
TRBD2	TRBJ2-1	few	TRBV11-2	TGTGCCAGCAGCTCCCCCAAGGGCCAGCGGGGACCTTACAATGAGCAGTTCTTC	CASSSPKGQRGPYNEQFF
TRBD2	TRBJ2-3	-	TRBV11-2	TGTGCCAGCAGCCGAAGGACTAGCGGGAGCCGGGATACGCAGTATTTT	CASSRRTSGSRDTQYF
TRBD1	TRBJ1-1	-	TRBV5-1	TGCGCCAGCAGCCAACAGGACAGGGGGACTGAAGCTTTCTTT	CASSQQDRGTEAFF
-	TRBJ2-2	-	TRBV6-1	TGTGCCAGCAAGAAACCGGGGGTCACCGGGGAGCTGTTTTTT	CASKKPGVTGELFF
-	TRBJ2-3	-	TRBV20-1	TGCAGTGCTAGGGACACTAGTTTCTTAGATACGCAGTATTTT	CSARDTSFLDTQYF
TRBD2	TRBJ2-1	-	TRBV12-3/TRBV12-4	TGTGCCAGCAGGGGGACTAGCGGAGACTACAATGAGCAGTTCTTC	CASRGTSGDYNEQFF
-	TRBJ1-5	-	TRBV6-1	TGTGCCAGCAGAACGCCGGGGGGCAACAATCAGCCCCAGCATTTT	CASRTPGGNNQPQHF
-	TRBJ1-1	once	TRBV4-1	TGCGCCAGCAGCCAAGTTTGGGACTCGCAATTGAACACTGAAGCTTTCTTT	CASSQVWDSQLNTEAFF
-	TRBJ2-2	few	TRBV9	TGTGCCAGCAGCGTAGTTTCACAGGCCACCGGGGAGCTGTTTTTT	CASSVVSQATGELFF
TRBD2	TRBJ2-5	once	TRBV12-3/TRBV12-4	TGTGCCAGCAGTTTCGGTAGTAGCGGGAGGAGAGAGACCCAGTACTTC	CASSFGSSGRRETQYF
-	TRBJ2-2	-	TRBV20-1	TGCAGTGCTATGCCTGGCGCGGGAAGGACCGGGGAGCTGTTTTTT	CSAMPGAGRTGELFF
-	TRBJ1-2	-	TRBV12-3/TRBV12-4	TGTGCCAGCAGTCCTAGTCCCAGGAACTATGGCTACACCTTC	CASSPSPRNYGYTF
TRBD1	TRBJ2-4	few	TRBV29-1	TGCAGCGTTGGTGCCCAGGGGGTAGCCAAAAACATTCAGTACTTC	CSVGAQGVAKNIQYF
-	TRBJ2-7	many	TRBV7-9	TGCGCCAGCAGCCCGGGATCCGAGCAGTACTTC	CASSPGSEQYF
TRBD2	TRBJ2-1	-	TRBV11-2	TGTGCCAGCAGCCCCCGGGGAGCGGGAGAGGTAAATGAGCAGTTCTTC	CASSPRGAGEVNEQFF
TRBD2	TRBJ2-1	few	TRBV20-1	TGCAGTGCGGGACTAGGATCGCCCAGCTCCTACAATGAGCAGTTCTTC	CSAGLGSPSSYNEQFF
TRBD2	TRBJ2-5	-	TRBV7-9	TGTGCCAGCAGCCGGGGACTAGCGGCCACATGGGAGGAGACCCAGTACTTC	CASSRGLAATWEETQYF
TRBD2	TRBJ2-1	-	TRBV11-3	TGTGCCAGCAGCCCCCCCGTTGGGACTAGCGTCTACAATGAGCAGTTCTTC	CASSPPVGTSVYNEQFF
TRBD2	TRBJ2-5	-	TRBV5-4	TGTGCCAGCAGCTGGACTAGCGGGAGAGCGTTGGAGACCCAGTACTTC	CASSWTSGRALETQYF
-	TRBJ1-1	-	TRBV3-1	TGTGCCAGCAGCCAAGAGGCGAAAACTGAAGCTTTCTTT	CASSQEAKTEAFF
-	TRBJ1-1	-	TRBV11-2	TGTGCCAGCAGCTTATCAAGGGGCCTTATGGAGAACACTGAAGCTTTCTTT	CASSLSRGLMENTEAFF